The 29 T cell receptor beta chains listed next were all sequenced from one sample in a study of T cells in Graves' hyperthyroidism and ophthalmopathy. The CDR3 regions of TCR beta were amplified from RNA transcripts. The HTBI set primed first-round TCR CDR3 RT-PCR. TCRdb used MiXCR to reprocess the multiplex PCR reads, holding one entry per CDR3 protein. The sample comprises some 510,000 distinct CDR3 sequences, around 46% of which are singletons, and approximately 8.2% rests with the top ten. Sequencing was performed on peripheral blood or thyroid tissue (not recorded which). The receptors originated from a woman under 30 with Graves' hyperthyroidism.

The chain is built from TRBV7-3 and TRBJ1-2, with D possibly matching TRBD1 (5 bases). The ends were cut back, 2 bases at V and 2 bases at J, with 15 bases in the middle. There are 16 residues in the CDR3. The germline CDR1 and CDR2 sequences are SGHTA and FQGTGA. CDR3 sequence reads: CASSLAGVQDNYGYTF. CDR3 DNA: TGTGCCAGCAGCTTAGCGGGGGTACAGGACAACTATGGCTACACCTTC. Together with reference TRBV7-3 and TRBJ1-2, the CDR3 gives the full variable domain: GAGVSQTPSNKVTEKGKYVELRCDPISGHTALYWYRQSLGQGPEFLIYFQGTGAADDSGLPNDRFFAVRPEGSVSTLKIQRTERGDSAVYLCASSLAGVQDNYGYTFGSGTRLTVV.

In regard to this clonotype: A much larger clonotype is one base distant, so this may be a read error. The chain carries TRBV15 and TRBJ2-7; possibly TRBD2 for D (6 bases). The CDR3 has 14 residues. V gave up 7 bases and J gave up 1 base, with 14 bases separating them. From germline, CDR1 is LNHNV and CDR2 YYDKDF (reference sequence). The CDR3 DNA sequence: TGTGCCACCAAACCTCGGCGGGATTCCTACGAGCAGTACTTC. Its protein product is CATKPRRDSYEQYF.

This clonotype was observed many times. The V call is TRBV20-1, the J call TRBJ1-1, with unresolved D. Germline CDR1 DFQATT, CDR2 SNEGSKA (reference sequence). There are 10 residues in the CDR3. Here the CDR3 DNA reads TGCAGCGAAGGGAGGGTTGAAGCTTTCTTT. Translated, it gives CSEGRVEAFF.

In nucleotides, the CDR3 is TGCGCCGGCGGGGAAGGCACCGGGGAGCTGTTTTTT. It encodes CAGGEGTGELFF. The chain joins TRBV5-1 to TRBJ2-2; D possibly corresponds to TRBD2 (6 bases). Germline-derived CDR1 and CDR2 are SGHRS and YFSETQ. CDR3 length equals 12 residues. The V end lost 10 bases, the J end lost 4 bases, and 11 bases lay between the germline ends. The variable domain in full, with the rest retrieved from reference TRBV5-1 and TRBJ2-2, is KAGVTQTPRYLIKTRGQQVTLSCSPISGHRSVSWYQQTPGQGLQFLFEYFSETQRNKGNFPGRFSGRQFSNSRSEMNVSTLELGDSALYLCAGGEGTGELFFGEGSRLTVL.

Regarding this clonotype: It may be a read error: a sequence one base away is much more abundant. This CDR3 fails to terminate in the conserved phenylalanine or tryptophan, so it likely reflects a read error. In DNA form, the CDR3 reads TGTGCCAGCAGCTTAGGGGTCGGATACACTGAAGCTTTCCTT. Amino acid sequence: CASSLGVGYTEAFL. This chain uses TRBV7-9 with TRBJ1-1; no reliable D call. The ends were cut back, 1 base at V and 3 bases at J, with 9 bases in the middle. Looked up from germline, CDR1 is SEHNR and CDR2 is FQNEAQ (reference sequence). The CDR3 totals 14 residues.

This clonotype was detected only a few times. The rearrangement links TRBV10-2 to TRBJ1-2; TRBD1 matches at 7 bases. The germline gives CDR1 WSHSY, CDR2 SAAADI. This CDR3 is built from 16 residues. The V gene end was trimmed by 2 bases and the J gene end by 8 bases; junction bases not matched to a gene: 14. This chain's CDR3 is CASSEADREIFSGYTF. The CDR3 nucleotides read TGCGCCAGCAGTGAGGCCGACAGGGAGATTTTTAGCGGCTACACCTTC.

J is TRBJ2-5 and V is TRBV4-3; the D call may be TRBD1 or TRBD2 (5 bases each). Trimming stripped 0 bases from V and 0 bases from J, with 5 bases between. This CDR3 comprises 14 residues. CDR1 is LGHNA, CDR2 YSLEER, per germline. Here the CDR3 reads CASSQEGHQETQYF. In nucleotides, the CDR3 is TGCGCCAGCAGCCAAGAGGGACACCAAGAGACCCAGTACTTC.

This clonotype occurred many times. The chain employs TRBV24-1 and TRBJ2-6, with D perhaps TRBD1 or TRBD2 (5 bases each). V was cut by 9 bases and J by 3 bases, with 11 bases left in between. The CDR3 has 14 amino acids. Germline V gene sequence: CDR1 KGHDR, CDR2 SFDVKD. This chain's CDR3 is CATGTEDGANVLTF. In nucleotides, the CDR3 is TGTGCCACCGGGACGGAAGATGGGGCCAACGTCCTGACTTTC.

The rearrangement joins TRBV7-3 to TRBJ2-5, with a possible D match to TRBD1 (5 bases). The CDR3 spans 13 residues. Trimming removed 8 bases at V and 4 bases at J, with 14 bases between. Germline V CDR1 and CDR2: SGHTA, FQGTGA. CDR3 sequence reads: CASLLRGRETQYF. The CDR3 DNA reads as TGTGCCAGCCTACTAAGGGGTCGAGAGACCCAGTACTTC.

The rearrangement joins TRBV10-3 to TRBJ1-1, with TRBD1 matching 8 bases. Germline values: CDR1 ENHRY, CDR2 SYGVKD. The ends lost 6 bases at V and 7 bases at J; junction bases unmatched: 7. CDR3 length equals 13 residues. CDR3 sequence reads: CAIRLGQADEAFF. The CDR3 DNA is TGTGCCATCAGGCTGGGACAGGCCGATGAAGCTTTCTTT.

This clonotype was counted between two and nine times. The rearrangement joins TRBV9 to TRBJ2-2; D is unclear. CDR1 and CDR2 (germline): SGDLS, YYNGEE. The CDR3 is made up of 14 amino acids. Trimming removed 5 bases at V and 5 bases at J, with 13 bases between. As DNA, the CDR3 is TGTGCCAGCAGTGAAAAGGCTAGAACCGGGGAGCTGTTTTTT. It specifies CASSEKARTGELFF.

The V and J genes are TRBV7-9 and TRBJ2-7, with no clear D. V dropped 1 base and J dropped 2 bases, with 9 bases sitting between them. Per germline, CDR1 SEHNR and CDR2 FQNEAQ (reference sequence). CDR3 length: 14 amino acids. In nucleotides, the CDR3 is TGTGCCAGCAGCTTAGAAGGTAGTACCTACGAGCAGTACTTC. Translated: CASSLEGSTYEQYF.

As for this clonotype: Since no conserved phenylalanine or tryptophan closes the CDR3, a read error is the likely cause. This chain links TRBV7-6 with TRBJ2-7; D not certain. Germline CDR1 reads SGHVS; CDR2 reads FNYEAQ. Deletions cut 5 bases from V and 2 bases from J, with 10 bases between. The CDR3 is made up of 13 amino acids. The CDR3 loop reads CASSIRNPYEQYL. The CDR3, as DNA: TGTGCCAGCAGCATTAGGAATCCCTACGAGCAGTACCTC.

At least ten counts were recorded for this clonotype. This chain uses TRBV5-1 with TRBJ1-2; unclear D gene. Germline CDR1 reads SGHRS; CDR2 reads YFSETQ. The V gene lost 2 bases and the J gene lost 5 bases, with 10 bases spanning the gap. The CDR3 length is 13 residues. The CDR3 DNA is TGCGCCAGCAGCTTTACAGAGATGTATGGCTACACCTTC. Residues: CASSFTEMYGYTF.

This clonotype was seen only a few times. This chain links TRBV10-3 with TRBJ2-7, with a weak D call TRBD1 (6 bases). The CDR3 runs to 16 residues. Germline V gene lookup returns CDR1 ENHRY and CDR2 SYGVKD. V lost 10 bases and J 3 bases, leaving 25 bases between the germline ends. CDR3 DNA sequence: TGTGCCAGTATGGTCCCCCTCGGTGGCAGGGGCTACGAGCAGTACTTC. This encodes CASMVPLGGRGYEQYF.

This clonotype was recorded only once. A much larger clone sits a single nucleotide away, making a read error possible. The J gene is TRBJ2-2, the V gene TRBV2; 10 positions match TRBD2. Germline assignment: CDR1 SNHLY and CDR2 FYNNEI. Trimming at V came to 3 bases and at J to 4 bases, leaving 8 bases not matched to a gene. There are 17 residues in the CDR3. CDR3 loop: CASSESGLAEITGELFF. CDR3 DNA sequence: TGTGCCAGCAGTGAGTCTGGACTAGCGGAGATCACCGGGGAGCTGTTTTTT.

This chain joins TRBV6-6 and TRBJ2-5, with TRBD1 matching over 8 bases. Looked up from germline, CDR1 is MNHNY and CDR2 is SVGAGI (reference sequence). This CDR3 spans 15 amino acids. V shed 6 bases, J shed 5 bases, and the junction held 11 bases outside the gene matches. Here the CDR3 reads CASSIEAGGLETQYF. The DNA for the CDR3 is TGTGCCAGCAGCATAGAGGCAGGGGGCTTGGAGACCCAGTACTTC.

This clonotype occurred a few times. The rearrangement uses TRBV20-1 and TRBJ2-7, with TRBD2 as a possible D gene (5 bases). There are 11 residues in the CDR3. Between the trimmed V and J ends, which lost 4 bases and 1 base, there was a span of 5 bases. Germline V CDR1 and CDR2: DFQATT, SNEGSKA (reference sequence). The CDR3 here is CSATGSYEQYF. CDR3 nucleotide sequence: TGCAGTGCTACGGGGTCCTACGAGCAGTACTTC.

The genes are TRBV12-3 or TRBV12-4 and TRBJ1-3, with TRBD1 identical over 7 bases. The CDR3 is 15 residues long. The trim removed 6 bases at V and 0 bases at J, leaving 5 bases unmatched. The CDR3 DNA follows: TGTGCCAGCAGCAATGACAGGGCCTCTGGAAACACCATATATTTT. It specifies CASSNDRASGNTIYF.

This clonotype was recorded a few times. This chain links TRBV7-6 with TRBJ2-7, with D possibly TRBD1 on 6 matching bases. The V end lost 8 bases, the J end lost 0 bases, and 17 bases lay between the germline ends. Germline values: CDR1 SGHVS, CDR2 FNYEAQ. The CDR3 length is 15 residues. CDR3 residues: CASRLRDTRSYEQYF. DNA for the CDR3: TGTGCCAGCCGCCTCCGGGACACTCGCTCCTACGAGCAGTACTTC. The entire variable domain, with the rest obtained from reference TRBV7-6 and TRBJ2-7, is as follows: GAGVSQSPRYKVTKRGQDVALRCDPISGHVSLYWYRQALGQGPEFLTYFNYEAQQDKSGLPNDRFSAERPEGSISTLTIQRTEQRDSAMYRCASRLRDTRSYEQYFGPGTRLTVT.

The chain couples TRBV7-6 to TRBJ2-6; no clear D gene. Looked up from germline, CDR1 is SGHVS and CDR2 is FNYEAQ. This CDR3 is 17 amino acids long. V was pared by 5 bases and J by 0 bases, with 14 bases between. CDR3 DNA sequence: TGTGCCAGCAGCCAAGATCTGGGCTTCTCTGGGGCCAACGTCCTGACTTTC. Translated: CASSQDLGFSGANVLTF.

This clonotype appeared once. A much larger clonotype is one base distant, so this may be a read error. This chain joins TRBV9 and TRBJ1-1; the D is unclear. CDR1 is SGDLS, CDR2 YYNGEE, per germline. This CDR3 is 14 amino acids long. CDR3: CASSVDLENIEAFF. The DNA for the CDR3 is TGTGCCAGCAGCGTAGATCTAGAGAACATTGAAGCTTTCTTT.

The chain is built from TRBV24-1 and TRBJ2-6; D is perhaps TRBD1 (6 bases). There are 19 residues in the CDR3. Trimming stripped 11 bases from V and 0 bases from J, with 25 bases between. Germline values: CDR1 KGHDR, CDR2 SFDVKD. CDR3 DNA: TGTGCCAGCAGCTTTTCCCTAAGGACAGCGTACTCTGGGGCCAACGTCCTGACTTTC. Its translation: CASSFSLRTAYSGANVLTF.

This clonotype was seen repeatedly, ten times or more. The chain joins TRBV9 to TRBJ1-2; 11 nucleotides match TRBD1. The CDR3 extends over 14 amino acids. The germline CDR1 and CDR2 sequences are SGDLS and YYNGEE. The V gene end was trimmed by 4 bases and the J gene end by 6 bases; junction bases not matched to a gene: 5. The chain's CDR3 is CASSSGQGDHGYTF. CDR3 bases: TGTGCCAGCAGCTCGGGACAGGGGGATCATGGCTACACCTTC.

There are many counts of this clonotype. The V call is TRBV29-1, the J call TRBJ2-7; TRBD2 agrees at 7 bases. The V gene's germline CDR1 is SQVTM and CDR2 ANQGSEA. The CDR3 sequence is 12 residues long. Trimming cost V 4 bases and J 6 bases; bases outside gene matches: 6. The CDR3 loop reads CSVVLASGEQYF. The CDR3 DNA is TGCAGCGTTGTACTAGCGAGCGGCGAGCAGTACTTC.

The chain couples TRBV5-4 to TRBJ1-3; 10 bases are a match to TRBD1. V shed 3 bases, J shed 4 bases, and the junction held 1 base outside the gene matches. The CDR3 sequence is 14 residues long. CDR1 and CDR2 from the germline V gene are SGHNT and YYREEE (reference sequence). The CDR3 sequence is CASSWDRGGNTIYF. In DNA, the CDR3 is TGTGCCAGCAGCTGGGACAGGGGCGGAAACACCATATATTTT. Full variable domain (rest looked up from reference TRBV5-4 and TRBJ1-3): ETGVTQSPTHLIKTRGQQVTLRCSSQSGHNTVSWYQQALGQGPQFIFQYYREEENGRGNFPPRFSGLQFPNYSSELNVNALELDDSALYLCASSWDRGGNTIYFGEGSWLTVV.

This clonotype was observed many times. One base away lies a much larger clone, so this may be a sequencing read error. This rearrangement joins TRBV7-3 to TRBJ1-1; 8 bases agree with TRBD1. The V gene end was trimmed by 6 bases and the J gene end by 1 base; junction bases not matched to a gene: 1. The CDR3 is 13 amino acids. Germline V gene sequence: CDR1 SGHTA, CDR2 FQGTGA. The CDR3 DNA reads as TGTGCCAGCAGGGGACAGGCGAACACTGAAGCTTTCTTT. Translating it yields CASRGQANTEAFF.

This clonotype was observed a single time. The chain uses TRBV11-3 and TRBJ1-1, with 11 bases that match TRBD1. Germline CDR1 SGHNT, CDR2 YENEEA. V gave up 4 bases and J gave up 4 bases; unmatched junction bases: 14. The CDR3 length is 18 residues. The CDR3 DNA reads as TGTGCCAGCAGCTCCGGAGGACTCCGGGACAGGGGGATCACTGAAGCTTTCTTT. Protein sequence: CASSSGGLRDRGITEAFF.

CDR3 DNA sequence: TGTGCCATCAGCGATAGCGGGAGGGCCCGGTACGAGCAGTACTTC. Protein product: CAISDSGRARYEQYF. The rearrangement joins TRBV10-3 to TRBJ2-7, with 11 nucleotides matching TRBD2. The CDR3 is made up of 15 amino acids. Per the germline V gene, CDR1 is ENHRY and CDR2 is SYGVKD. Trimming removed 6 bases from V and 4 bases from J; junction bases left unmatched: 8.